The following is a T cell receptor beta chain sequence with its context. Its antigen is unknown. TCRdb passed the 5' RACE reads through MiXCR, listing each CDR3 protein once. In the table there are 620,000 or so distinct CDR3 sequences, 17% of which are singletons. The entry originates in a study of T cells after yellow fever vaccination. Study observations and caveats: Contamination of FACS-sorted repertoires by abundant clonotypes from the bulk population could occur. A weaker secondary response peaked on day 5, the primary on day 15. Detected again after the booster were most primary-vaccination clones, at about 96% CD4 and 88% CD8.

Trimming pared 1 base from V and 4 bases from J, leaving 10 bases between. Germline lookup yields CDR1 MNHNS and CDR2 SASEGT. The CDR3 totals 14 residues. The source is a young man who received the YFV17D yellow fever vaccine. The chain recombines TRBV6-1 with TRBJ1-2, with no clear D. The specimen comprised PBMCs, sampled 4 to 5 days after the first yellow fever vaccination. This CDR3 is CASSEGATSYGYTF. The DNA for the CDR3 is TGTGCCAGCAGTGAAGGCGCCACTAGCTATGGCTACACCTTC.